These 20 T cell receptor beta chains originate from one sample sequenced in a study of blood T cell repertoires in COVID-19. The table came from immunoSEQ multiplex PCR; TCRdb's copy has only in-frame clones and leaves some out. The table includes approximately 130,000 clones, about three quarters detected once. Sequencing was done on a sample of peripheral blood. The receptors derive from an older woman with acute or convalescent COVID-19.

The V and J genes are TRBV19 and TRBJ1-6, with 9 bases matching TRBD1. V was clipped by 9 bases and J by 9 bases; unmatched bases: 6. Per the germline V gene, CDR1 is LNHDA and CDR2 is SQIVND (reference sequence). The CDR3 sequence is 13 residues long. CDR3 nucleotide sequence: TGTGCCAGCCGGACAGGGGCGGTTTCACCCCTCCACTTT. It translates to CASRTGAVSPLHF.

CDR3 in amino acids: CASSLLTGHGGYTF. For the CDR3, the DNA is TGTGCCAGCAGTCTTTTGACAGGGCACGGTGGCTACACCTTC. The chain joins TRBV2 to TRBJ1-2, with TRBD1 matching over 7 bases. Trimming at V came to 5 bases and at J to 7 bases, leaving 10 bases not matched to a gene. The CDR3 totals 14 residues. CDR1 is SNHLY, CDR2 FYNNEI, per germline.

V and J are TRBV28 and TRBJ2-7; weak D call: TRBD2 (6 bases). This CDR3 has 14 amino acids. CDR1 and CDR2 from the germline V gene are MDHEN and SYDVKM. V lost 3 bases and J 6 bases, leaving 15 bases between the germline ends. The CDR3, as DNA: TGTGCCAGCAGTTTCCGGGGGTCGTGGCTCGAGCAGTACTTC. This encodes CASSFRGSWLEQYF.

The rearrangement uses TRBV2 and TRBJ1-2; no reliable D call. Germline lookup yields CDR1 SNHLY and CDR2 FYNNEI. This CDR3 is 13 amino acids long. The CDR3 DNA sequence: TGTGCAAGCCAGGAAACCCCCGCGGGTGGCTACACCTTC. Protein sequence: CASQETPAGGYTF.

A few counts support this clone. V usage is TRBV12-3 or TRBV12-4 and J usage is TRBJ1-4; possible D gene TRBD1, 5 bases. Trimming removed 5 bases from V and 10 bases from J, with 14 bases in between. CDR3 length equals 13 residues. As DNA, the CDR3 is TGTGCCAGCAGTCCGATCGACAGTGGAAAACTGTTTTTT. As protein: CASSPIDSGKLFF.

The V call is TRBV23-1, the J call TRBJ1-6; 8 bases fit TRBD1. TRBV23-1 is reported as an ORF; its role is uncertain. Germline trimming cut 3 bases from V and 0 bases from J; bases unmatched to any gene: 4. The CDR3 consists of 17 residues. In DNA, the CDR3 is TGCGCCAGCAGTCACCCGGACAGGGACTCCTATAATTCACCCCTCCACTTT. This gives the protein CASSHPDRDSYNSPLHF.

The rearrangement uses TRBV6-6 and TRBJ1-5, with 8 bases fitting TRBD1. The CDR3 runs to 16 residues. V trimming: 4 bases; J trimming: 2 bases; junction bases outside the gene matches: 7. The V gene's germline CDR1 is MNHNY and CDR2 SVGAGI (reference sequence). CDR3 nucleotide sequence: TGTGCCAGCAGTTCTCAGGGGGCGCGGGGCAATCAGCCCCAGCATTTT. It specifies CASSSQGARGNQPQHF.

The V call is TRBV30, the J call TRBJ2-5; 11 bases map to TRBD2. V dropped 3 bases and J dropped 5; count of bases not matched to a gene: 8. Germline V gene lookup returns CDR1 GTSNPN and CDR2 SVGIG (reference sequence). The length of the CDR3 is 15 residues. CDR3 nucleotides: TGTGCCTGGAGCTCTAGCGGGAGGCCCGGCGAGACCCAGTACTTC. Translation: CAWSSSGRPGETQYF.

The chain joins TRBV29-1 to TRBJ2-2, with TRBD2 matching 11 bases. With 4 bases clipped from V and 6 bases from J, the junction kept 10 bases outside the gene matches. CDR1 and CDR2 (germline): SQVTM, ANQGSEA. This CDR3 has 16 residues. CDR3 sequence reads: CSVVISGRAFSGELFF. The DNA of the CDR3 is TGCAGCGTTGTGATTAGCGGGAGGGCCTTTTCCGGGGAGCTGTTTTTT.

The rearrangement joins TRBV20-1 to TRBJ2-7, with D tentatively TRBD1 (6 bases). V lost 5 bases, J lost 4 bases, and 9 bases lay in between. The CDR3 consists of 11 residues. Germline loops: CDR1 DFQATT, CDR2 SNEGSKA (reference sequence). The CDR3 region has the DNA TGCAGTGCTCCTACAGGGTACGAGCAGTACTTC. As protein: CSAPTGYEQYF.

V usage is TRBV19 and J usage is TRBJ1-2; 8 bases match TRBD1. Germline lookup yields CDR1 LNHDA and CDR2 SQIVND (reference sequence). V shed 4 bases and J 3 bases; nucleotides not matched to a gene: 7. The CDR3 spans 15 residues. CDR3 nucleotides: TGTGCCAGTAGTACCGAAGGACAGGGCGACTATGGCTACACCTTC. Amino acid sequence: CASSTEGQGDYGYTF.

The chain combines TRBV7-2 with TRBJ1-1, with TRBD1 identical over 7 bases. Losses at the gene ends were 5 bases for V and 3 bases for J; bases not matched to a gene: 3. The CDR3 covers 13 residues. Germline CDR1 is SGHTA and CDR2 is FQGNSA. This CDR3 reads CASSRRGYTEAFF. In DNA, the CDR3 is TGTGCCAGCAGCCGCAGGGGGTACACTGAAGCTTTCTTT.

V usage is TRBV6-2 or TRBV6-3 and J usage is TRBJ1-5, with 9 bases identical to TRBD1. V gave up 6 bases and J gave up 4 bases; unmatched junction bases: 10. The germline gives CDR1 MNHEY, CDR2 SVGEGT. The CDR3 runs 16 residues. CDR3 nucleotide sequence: TGTGCCAGCAGCCCAATACAGGGGGCCGAGAATCAGCCCCAGCATTTT. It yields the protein CASSPIQGAENQPQHF.

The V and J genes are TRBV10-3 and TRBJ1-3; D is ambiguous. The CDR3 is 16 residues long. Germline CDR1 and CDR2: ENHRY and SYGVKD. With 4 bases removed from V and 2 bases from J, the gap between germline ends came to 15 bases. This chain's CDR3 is CAISGGVDNAGNTIYF. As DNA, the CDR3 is TGTGCCATCAGTGGAGGTGTGGATAACGCTGGAAACACCATATATTTT.

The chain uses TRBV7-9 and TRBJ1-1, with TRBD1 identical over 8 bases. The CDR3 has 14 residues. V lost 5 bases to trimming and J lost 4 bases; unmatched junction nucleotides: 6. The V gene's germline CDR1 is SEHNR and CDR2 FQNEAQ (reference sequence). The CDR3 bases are TGTGCCAGCAGCCGGACAGGGACGGGCACTGAAGCTTTCTTT. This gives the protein CASSRTGTGTEAFF.

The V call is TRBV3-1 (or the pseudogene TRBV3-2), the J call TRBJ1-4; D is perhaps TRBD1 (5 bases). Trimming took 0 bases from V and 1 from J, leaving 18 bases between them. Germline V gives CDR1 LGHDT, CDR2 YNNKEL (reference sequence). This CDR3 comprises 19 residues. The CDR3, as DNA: TGTGCCAGCAGCCAAGATCGCGGGGGGACGTATGGAACTAATGAAAAACTGTTTTTT. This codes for CASSQDRGGTYGTNEKLFF.

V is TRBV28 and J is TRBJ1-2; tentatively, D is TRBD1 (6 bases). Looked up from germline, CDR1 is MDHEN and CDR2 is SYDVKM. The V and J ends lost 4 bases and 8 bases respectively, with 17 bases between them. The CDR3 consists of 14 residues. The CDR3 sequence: CASSSTGRSTGYTF. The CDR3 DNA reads TGTGCCAGCAGTTCAACAGGGCGGAGTACGGGCTACACCTTC.

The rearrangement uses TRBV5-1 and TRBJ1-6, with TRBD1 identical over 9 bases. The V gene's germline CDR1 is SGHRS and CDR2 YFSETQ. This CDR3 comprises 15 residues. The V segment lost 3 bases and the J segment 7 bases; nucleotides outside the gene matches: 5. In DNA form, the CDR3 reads TGCGCCAGCAGCTCGTCGGGGACAGGGAATTCACCCCTCCACTTT. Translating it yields CASSSSGTGNSPLHF.

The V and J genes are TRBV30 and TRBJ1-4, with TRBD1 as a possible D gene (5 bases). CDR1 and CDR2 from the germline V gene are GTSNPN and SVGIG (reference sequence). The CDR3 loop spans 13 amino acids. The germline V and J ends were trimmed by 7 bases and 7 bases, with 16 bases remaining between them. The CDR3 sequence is CASSGRTGEKLFF. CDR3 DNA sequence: TGTGCCTCCTCCGGGAGAACAGGTGAAAAACTGTTTTTT. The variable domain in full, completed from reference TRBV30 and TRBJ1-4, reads SQTIHQWPATLVQPVGSPLSLECTVEGTSNPNLYWYRQAAGRGLQLLFYSVGIGQISSEVPQNLSASRPQDRQFILSSKKLLLSDSGFYLCASSGRTGEKLFFGSGTQLSVL.

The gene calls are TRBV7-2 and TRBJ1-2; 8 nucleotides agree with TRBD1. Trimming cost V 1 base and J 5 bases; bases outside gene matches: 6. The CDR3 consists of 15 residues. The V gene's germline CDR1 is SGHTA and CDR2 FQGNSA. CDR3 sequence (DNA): TGTGCCAGCAGCTTAGAGCCAGGGGGCCGTTATGGCTACACCTTC. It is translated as CASSLEPGGRYGYTF.